The following is a T cell receptor beta chain sequence with its context. Its target is not known. With 60 Vbeta and 13 Jbeta primers, the PCR was carried out. The method was immunoSEQ multiplex PCR; TCRdb's version includes in-frame clones alone and lacks a portion of them. The sample includes 90,000 to 150,000 clones, around 84% of them seen just once. This sample was included in a study of cytomegalovirus exposure and HLA in healthy donors. Study-level results: Segments of the TCR beta V type were, in most cases, productive about 87% or about 30% of the time in an earlier analysis.

The sequence came from a woman in her 30s in good health and CMV-seropositive. Sample: PBMCs.

The CDR3 DNA follows: TGTGCCAGCAGCTTTGGGGGGAATCACAATGAGCAGTTCTTC. Protein sequence: CASSFGGNHNEQFF. The chain joins TRBV11-1 to TRBJ2-1, with TRBD2 as a possible D gene (6 bases). Germline loops: CDR1 SGHAT, CDR2 FQDESV (reference sequence). This CDR3 spans 14 amino acids. V shed 3 bases and J shed 5 bases, with 11 bases lying between them.